The 13 T cell receptor beta chains in this list originate from one sample, sequenced in a study of siplizumab effects on memory and regulatory T cells. Data came from immunoSEQ multiplex PCR; TCRdb stores just in-frame clones and leaves some out. The top ten clones hold 0.62% of a sample with more than 95,000 clones, over 85% of them seen once. The sequenced material came from Tregs sorted from blood. The origin of the receptors is a human donor in good health.

The chain joins TRBV18 to TRBJ2-5; D is unresolved. V gave up 3 bases and J gave up 1 base, with 6 bases separating them. The germline V gene encodes CDR1 KGHSH and CDR2 LQKENI. The CDR3 runs to 13 residues. CDR3 nucleotides: TGTGCCAGCTCACCGATACTCCAAGAGACCCAGTACTTC. Amino acid sequence: CASSPILQETQYF.

CDR3 sequence: CASSRDGNYGYTF. The CDR3 DNA is TGTGCCAGCAGCCGGGACGGTAACTATGGCTACACCTTC. The chain is built from TRBV6-5 and TRBJ1-2; possible D gene TRBD1, 5 bases. Germline CDR1 is MNHEY and CDR2 is SVGAGI. Between the trimmed V and J ends, which lost 6 bases and 1 base, there was a span of 9 bases. This CDR3 contains 13 residues.

The chain combines TRBV4-2 with TRBJ1-2; D unresolved. Trimming pared 0 bases from V and 2 bases from J, leaving 10 bases between. CDR1 is LGHNA and CDR2 is YNFKEQ in the germline V gene. CDR3 length: 15 amino acids. The CDR3 bases are TGTGCCAGCAGCCAAGAGGGCGGAATGAACTATGGCTACACCTTC. This codes for CASSQEGGMNYGYTF.

The J gene is TRBJ1-2, the V gene TRBV5-1; D remains unclear. From germline, CDR1 is SGHRS and CDR2 YFSETQ. The CDR3 extends over 14 amino acids. The V and J ends lost 0 bases and 1 base respectively, with 7 bases between them. CDR3 in amino acids: CASSLVPVNYGYTF. The CDR3 bases are TGCGCCAGCAGCTTGGTGCCAGTTAACTATGGCTACACCTTC.

V is TRBV9 and J is TRBJ1-1, with D possibly being TRBD1 (5 bases). The germline CDR1 and CDR2 sequences are SGDLS and YYNGEE. The length of the CDR3 is 13 residues. Trimming pared 4 bases from V and 8 bases from J, leaving 15 bases between. The CDR3 is CASSRGLSSEAFF. CDR3 bases: TGTGCCAGCAGCAGGGGTCTCAGTTCCGAAGCTTTCTTT.

V gene TRBV19 combines with J gene TRBJ2-7; D is undetermined. Trimming shortened V by 3 bases and J by 5 bases, and 14 bases separated the two germline ends. The CDR3 runs to 14 residues. Germline V gene lookup returns CDR1 LNHDA and CDR2 SQIVND (reference sequence). The CDR3 DNA follows: TGTGCCAGTAGTATCTCCTTATTGATCCACGAGCAGTACTTC. As protein: CASSISLLIHEQYF.

The V gene is TRBV11-3, the J gene TRBJ2-5; TRBD2 matches 11 bases. V lost 1 base and J lost 5; bases outside the gene matches: 6. Germline V gene data show CDR1 as SGHNT and CDR2 as YENEEA. This CDR3 comprises 16 residues. CDR3 loop: CASSLVLAGVMETQYF. DNA for the CDR3: TGTGCCAGCAGCTTAGTACTAGCGGGAGTTATGGAGACCCAGTACTTC.

This sequence joins TRBV27 and TRBJ2-7, with 10 positions matching TRBD1. The CDR3 is 18 amino acids. The germline V gene has CDR1 MNHEY and CDR2 SMNVEV (reference sequence). V dropped 0 bases and J dropped 5; count of bases not matched to a gene: 13. In DNA, the CDR3 is TGTGCCAGCAGTTTATCTTCAGGGTGGGGGACAGGGGTGAACGAGCAGTACTTC. Translating gives CASSLSSGWGTGVNEQYF.

The gene calls are TRBV18 and TRBJ2-2; D gene ambiguous. The V gene lost 1 base and the J gene lost 6 bases, with 6 bases spanning the gap. CDR3 length: 13 residues. Germline V gene data show CDR1 as KGHSH and CDR2 as LQKENI. CDR3 coding DNA: TGTGCCAGCTCACCACAGGGTTCCGGGGAGCTGTTTTTT. This encodes CASSPQGSGELFF.

The chain uses TRBV18 and TRBJ2-6; D not resolved. The CDR3 length is 18 residues. The V gene's germline CDR1 is KGHSH and CDR2 LQKENI. The ends were cut back, 3 bases at V and 4 bases at J, with 19 bases in the middle. The chain's CDR3 is CASSPRSWGFGGANVLTF. DNA for the CDR3: TGTGCCAGCTCACCCCGGTCTTGGGGTTTTGGAGGGGCCAACGTCCTGACTTTC.

This clone was counted a single time. The chain uses TRBV2 and TRBJ1-1; 9 nucleotides line up with TRBD1. This CDR3 is 15 amino acids long. J lost 0 bases, V lost 5 bases, and 4 bases had no gene match. Germline CDR1 is SNHLY and CDR2 is FYNNEI. This CDR3 reads CASSFGTGMNTEAFF. CDR3 nucleotide sequence: TGTGCCAGCAGTTTCGGGACAGGGATGAACACTGAAGCTTTCTTT.

CDR3 region: CASSEGTWNQPQHF. The CDR3 DNA reads as TGTGCCAGCAGTGAAGGGACTTGGAATCAGCCCCAGCATTTT. This chain links TRBV2 with TRBJ1-5; D call uncertain. V was clipped by 1 base and J by 4 bases, with 8 bases between them. The CDR3 runs to 14 residues. In germline, CDR1 is SNHLY, CDR2 FYNNEI.

The chain links TRBV19 to TRBJ1-6; a possible D gene is TRBD1 (6 bases). The V gene's germline CDR1 is LNHDA and CDR2 SQIVND (reference sequence). Trimming stripped 5 bases from V and 10 bases from J, with 12 bases between. CDR3 length equals 13 residues. The CDR3: CASSYLGGSPLHF. The CDR3 DNA follows: TGTGCCAGTAGTTACTTAGGGGGGTCACCCCTCCACTTT. The full variable domain, in which reference TRBV19 and TRBJ1-6 provide the parts outside the CDR3, is DGGITQSPKYLFRKEGQNVTLSCEQNLNHDAMYWYRQDPGQGLRLIYYSQIVNDFQKGDIAEGYSVSREKKESFPLTVTSAQKNPTAFYLCASSYLGGSPLHFGNGTRLTVT.